The clone carrying this TCR beta chain turned up a few times. The CDR3 contains 13 residues. With V trimmed by 8 bases and J by 0 bases, 3 bases remained unmatched. CDR1 and CDR2 (germline): GTSNPN, SVGIG (reference sequence). The data were obtained in a study of blood T cell repertoires in COVID-19. Across the whole study: COVID-19 samples from acute and convalescent phases originated in the United States, Italy and Spain. T cells, B-cell-depleted T cells, or PBMCs supplied cDNA or gDNA.

Profiling relied on immunoSEQ multiplex PCR, and the TCRdb table lists in-frame clones only, not all of them. The sample gives 150,000 or so clones, over 70% of which show up once; about an eighth is in the top ten. Participants were placed into cohorts based on the clinical history they reported. Each recovered donor of Cohort 3 presented with two negative PCRs, clearance, or symptom resolution. V is TRBV30 and J is TRBJ2-5; 10 bases are a match to TRBD2. The source is a woman aged 55-70 years who had recovered from COVID-19. The sequenced material came from PBMCs or T cells enriched from blood (not recorded which). Written as DNA, the CDR3 is TGTGCCGGAGCGGGGGGGTACCAAGAGACCCAGTACTTC. It codes for CAGAGGYQETQYF. The whole variable domain, remainder taken from reference TRBV30 and TRBJ2-5, is SQTIHQWPATLVQPVGSPLSLECTVEGTSNPNLYWYRQAAGRGLQLLFYSVGIGQISSEVPQNLSASRPQDRQFILSSKKLLLSDSGFYLCAGAGGYQETQYFGPGTRLLVL.